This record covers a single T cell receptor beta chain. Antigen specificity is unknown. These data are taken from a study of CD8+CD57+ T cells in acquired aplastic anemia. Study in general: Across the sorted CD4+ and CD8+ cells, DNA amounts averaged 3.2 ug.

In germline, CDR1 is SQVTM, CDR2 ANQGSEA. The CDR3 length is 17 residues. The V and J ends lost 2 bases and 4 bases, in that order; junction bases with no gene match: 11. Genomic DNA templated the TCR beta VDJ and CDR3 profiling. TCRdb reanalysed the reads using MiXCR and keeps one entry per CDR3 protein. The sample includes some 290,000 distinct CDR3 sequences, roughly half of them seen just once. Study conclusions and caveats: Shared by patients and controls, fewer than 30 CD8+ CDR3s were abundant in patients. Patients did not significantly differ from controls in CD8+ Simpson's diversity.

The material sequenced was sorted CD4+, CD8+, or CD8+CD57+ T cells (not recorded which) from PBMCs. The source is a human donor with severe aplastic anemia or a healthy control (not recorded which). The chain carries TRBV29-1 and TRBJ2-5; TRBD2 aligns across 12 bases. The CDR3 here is CSVERPGLAGRTETQYF. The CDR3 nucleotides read TGCAGCGTTGAACGTCCAGGACTAGCGGGGCGCACAGAGACCCAGTACTTC. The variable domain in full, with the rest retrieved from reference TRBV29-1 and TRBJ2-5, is SAVISQKPSRDICQRGTSLTIQCQVDSQVTMMFWYRQQPGQSLTLIATANQGSEATYESGFVIDKFPISRPNLTFSTLTVSNMSPEDSSIYLCSVERPGLAGRTETQYFGPGTRLLVL.